This passage covers 10 T cell receptor beta chains from one sample sequenced in a study of T cell changes during pregnancy in multiple sclerosis. Using immunoSEQ multiplex PCR, the repertoire was profiled, and TCRdb retains in-frame clones only, with some absent. The table lists approximately 47,000 clones, 70% to 90% of them singletons. The sample was peripheral blood, taken in the first trimester of pregnancy. All receptors come from a female donor with multiple sclerosis, enrolled in a pregnancy study.

The V gene is TRBV30, the J gene TRBJ1-2; possible D gene TRBD1, 5 bases. V was trimmed by 4 bases and J by 4 bases, leaving 19 bases between them. The CDR3 loop spans 15 amino acids. Germline CDR1 reads GTSNPN; CDR2 reads SVGIG (reference sequence). CDR3 DNA sequence: TGTGCCTGGATTCGTTTTCCCTTGACAGCCTATGGCTACACCTTC. Its protein is CAWIRFPLTAYGYTF.

The chain is built from TRBV18 and TRBJ1-5, with a weak D call TRBD1 (6 bases). Germline CDR1 and CDR2: KGHSH and LQKENI. The length of the CDR3 is 15 residues. V was trimmed by 1 base and J by 2 bases, leaving 9 bases between them. CDR3: CASSPQGDGNQPQHF. Written as DNA, the CDR3 is TGTGCCAGCTCACCACAGGGGGACGGCAATCAGCCCCAGCATTTT.

V is TRBV18 and J is TRBJ1-5; 7 nucleotides agree with TRBD1. Trimming cost V 0 bases and J 4 bases; bases outside gene matches: 9. CDR3 length: 17 residues. Germline V lookup: CDR1 KGHSH, CDR2 LQKENI. CDR3 sequence: CASSPPRDSPSNQPQHF. Written as DNA, the CDR3 is TGTGCCAGCTCACCACCCAGGGACAGCCCCTCGAATCAGCCCCAGCATTTT.

This clone was detected once. The chain has TRBV29-1 and TRBJ1-1; D not resolved. The V and J ends lost 4 bases and 11 bases respectively, with 14 bases between them. The CDR3 is 11 amino acids. The germline gives CDR1 SQVTM, CDR2 ANQGSEA. The CDR3 loop is CSVVEGIGAFF. The CDR3 DNA reads TGCAGCGTTGTAGAGGGTATCGGGGCTTTCTTT.

The chain uses TRBV7-8 and TRBJ2-1; TRBD2 is a possible D gene (6 bases). Trimming pared 4 bases from V and 3 bases from J, leaving 10 bases between. Germline CDR1 and CDR2: SGHVS and FQNEAQ. The CDR3 has 14 residues. The CDR3 here is CASSWGGNYNEQFF. The CDR3 bases are TGTGCCAGCAGCTGGGGAGGAAACTACAATGAGCAGTTCTTC.

This clone was counted between two and nine times. The chain has TRBV5-1 and TRBJ1-6; 7 nucleotides match TRBD1. The CDR3 spans 15 residues. J was trimmed by 7 bases and V by 3 bases; bases with no gene match: 7. Germline V gene lookup returns CDR1 SGHRS and CDR2 YFSETQ. DNA for the CDR3: TGCGCCAGCAGCTCGACAGGGATGGGCAATTCACCCCTCCACTTT. Protein product: CASSSTGMGNSPLHF.

This chain connects TRBV6-6 to TRBJ1-4; TRBD1 might be the D (6 bases). The CDR3 spans 14 residues. V lost 8 bases and J 7 bases, leaving 17 bases between the germline ends. Germline-derived CDR1 and CDR2 are MNHNY and SVGAGI (reference sequence). The CDR3 loop reads CASAKIGGSEKLFF. CDR3 sequence (DNA): TGTGCCAGCGCTAAGATAGGGGGAAGTGAAAAACTGTTTTTT.

The chain uses TRBV7-3 and TRBJ1-1; D may be TRBD1 (5 bases). The CDR3 consists of 13 residues. V lost 7 bases to trimming and J lost 4 bases, with 13 bases between them. Germline V gives CDR1 SGHTA, CDR2 FQGTGA. The CDR3 region is CASNFGGGTEAFF. The DNA of the CDR3 is TGTGCCAGCAACTTTGGGGGGGGCACTGAAGCTTTCTTT.

The gene calls are TRBV5-1 and TRBJ2-1; 7 bases map to TRBD2. This CDR3 comprises 16 residues. Trimming removed 4 bases from V and 9 bases from J; junction bases left unmatched: 16. Germline loops: CDR1 SGHRS, CDR2 YFSETQ. The CDR3 reads CASSPSGGIWEGEQFF. Here the CDR3 DNA reads TGCGCCAGCAGCCCCTCGGGAGGAATTTGGGAGGGTGAGCAGTTCTTC.

The chain joins TRBV2 to TRBJ1-2, with D possibly matching TRBD1 (5 bases). The CDR3 totals 14 residues. Germline V lookup: CDR1 SNHLY, CDR2 FYNNEI. V was pared by 5 bases and J by 4 bases, with 14 bases between. The CDR3 protein is CASSSSRDSYGYTF. The CDR3 region has the DNA TGTGCCAGCAGTTCTTCCAGGGATAGCTATGGCTACACCTTC.